The present T cell receptor (beta chain) was sequenced within a study of blood T cell repertoires in COVID-19. Study-level background: The United States, Italy and Spain provided the acute and convalescent COVID-19 samples.

The CDR3 runs to 13 residues. After removal of 9 bases from V and 3 bases from J, the junction contained 3 bases not matched to a gene. CDR1 and CDR2 (germline): KGHDR, SFDVKD. Assay: immunoSEQ multiplex PCR; the TCRdb copy retains only in-frame clones and omits some. The table includes 150,000 to 200,000 clones, roughly 82% detected once. The study drew participants aged about 18 to 89 years from about two dozen US areas. The gene calls are TRBV24-1 and TRBJ2-2, with TRBD1 matching 7 bases. The specimen was PBMCs or T cells enriched from blood (not recorded which). The sequence derives from a woman aged 55-70 years with acute COVID-19. CDR3 in DNA: TGTGCCACCCGACAGGGCTACACCGGGGAGCTGTTTTTT. It specifies CATRQGYTGELFF.